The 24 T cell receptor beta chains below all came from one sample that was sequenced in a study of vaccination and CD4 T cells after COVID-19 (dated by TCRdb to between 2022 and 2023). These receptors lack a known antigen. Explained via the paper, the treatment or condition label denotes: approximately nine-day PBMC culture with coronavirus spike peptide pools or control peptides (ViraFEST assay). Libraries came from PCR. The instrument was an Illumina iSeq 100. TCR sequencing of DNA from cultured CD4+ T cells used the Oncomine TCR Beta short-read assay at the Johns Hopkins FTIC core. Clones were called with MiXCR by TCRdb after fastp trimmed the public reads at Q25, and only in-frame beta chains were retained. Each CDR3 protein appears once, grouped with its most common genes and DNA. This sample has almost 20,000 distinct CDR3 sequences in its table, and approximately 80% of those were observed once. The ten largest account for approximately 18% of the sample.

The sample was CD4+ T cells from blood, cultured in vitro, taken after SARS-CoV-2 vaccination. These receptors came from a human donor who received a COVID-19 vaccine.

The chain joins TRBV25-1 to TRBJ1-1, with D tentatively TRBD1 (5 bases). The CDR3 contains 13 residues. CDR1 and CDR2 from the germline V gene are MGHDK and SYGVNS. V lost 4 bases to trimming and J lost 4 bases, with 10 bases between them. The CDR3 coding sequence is TGTGCCAGCAGTGGGGGGGGTTCCACTGAAGCTTTCTTT. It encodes CASSGGGSTEAFF.

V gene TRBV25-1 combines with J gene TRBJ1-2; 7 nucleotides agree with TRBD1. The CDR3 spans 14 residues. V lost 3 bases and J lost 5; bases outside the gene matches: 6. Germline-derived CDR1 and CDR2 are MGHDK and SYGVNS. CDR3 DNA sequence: TGTGCCAGCAGTGACCCTGGGACAGATTATGGCTACACCTTC. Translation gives CASSDPGTDYGYTF.

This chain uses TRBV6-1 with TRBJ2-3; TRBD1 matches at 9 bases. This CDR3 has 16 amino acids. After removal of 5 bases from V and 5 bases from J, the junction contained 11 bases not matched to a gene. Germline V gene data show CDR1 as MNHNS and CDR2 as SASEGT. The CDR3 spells CASSRAGTGYRDTQYF. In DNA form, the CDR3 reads TGTGCCAGCAGTCGGGCCGGGACAGGGTATAGAGATACGCAGTATTTT.

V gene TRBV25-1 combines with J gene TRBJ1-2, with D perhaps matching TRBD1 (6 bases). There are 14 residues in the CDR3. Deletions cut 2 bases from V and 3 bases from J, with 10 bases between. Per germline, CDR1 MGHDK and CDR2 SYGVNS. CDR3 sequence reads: CASSELAGDYGYTF. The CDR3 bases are TGTGCCAGCAGTGAACTGGCAGGGGACTATGGCTACACCTTC.

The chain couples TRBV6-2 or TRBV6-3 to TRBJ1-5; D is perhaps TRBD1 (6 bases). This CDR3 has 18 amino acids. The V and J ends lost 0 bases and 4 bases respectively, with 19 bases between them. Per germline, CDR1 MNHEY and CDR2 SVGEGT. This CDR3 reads CASSYSRGIRGGNQPQHF. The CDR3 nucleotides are TGTGCCAGCAGTTACTCCCGAGGGATCAGGGGTGGGAATCAGCCCCAGCATTTT.

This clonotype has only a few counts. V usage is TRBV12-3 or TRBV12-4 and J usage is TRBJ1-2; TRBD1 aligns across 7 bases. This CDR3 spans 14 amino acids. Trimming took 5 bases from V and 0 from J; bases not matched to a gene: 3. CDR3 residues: CASSTGDSNYGYTF. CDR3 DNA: TGTGCCAGCAGTACAGGGGATTCTAACTATGGCTACACCTTC.

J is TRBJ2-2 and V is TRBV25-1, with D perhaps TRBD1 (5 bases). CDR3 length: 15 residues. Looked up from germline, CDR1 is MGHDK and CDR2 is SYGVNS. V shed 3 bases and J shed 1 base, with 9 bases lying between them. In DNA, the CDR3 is TGTGCCAGCAGTGACCTTAGGGGGAACACCGGGGAGCTGTTTTTT. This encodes CASSDLRGNTGELFF.

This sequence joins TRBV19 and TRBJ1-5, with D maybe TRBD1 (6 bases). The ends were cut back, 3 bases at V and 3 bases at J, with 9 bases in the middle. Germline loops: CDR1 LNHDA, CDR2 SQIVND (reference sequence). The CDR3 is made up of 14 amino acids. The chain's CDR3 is CASSIRDNNQPQHF. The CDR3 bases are TGTGCCAGTAGTATCAGGGACAACAATCAGCCCCAGCATTTT.

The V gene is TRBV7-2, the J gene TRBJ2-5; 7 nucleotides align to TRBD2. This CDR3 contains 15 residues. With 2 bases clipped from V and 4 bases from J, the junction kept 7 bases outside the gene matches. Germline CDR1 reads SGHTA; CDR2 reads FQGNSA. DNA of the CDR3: TGTGCCAGCAGCTTATTTGCGGGGGTGGGAGAGACCCAGTACTTC. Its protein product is CASSLFAGVGETQYF. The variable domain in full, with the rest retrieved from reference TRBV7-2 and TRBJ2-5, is GAGVSQSPSNKVTEKGKDVELRCDPISGHTALYWYRQSLGQGLEFLIYFQGNSAPDKSGLPSDRFSAERTGGSVSTLTIQRTQQEDSAVYLCASSLFAGVGETQYFGPGTRLLVL.

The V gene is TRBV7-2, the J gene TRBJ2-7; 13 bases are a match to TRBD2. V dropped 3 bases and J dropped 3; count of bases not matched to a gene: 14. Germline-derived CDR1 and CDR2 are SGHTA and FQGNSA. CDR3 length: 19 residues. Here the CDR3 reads CASSFPGLAGVFPDYEQYF. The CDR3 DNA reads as TGTGCCAGCAGCTTCCCTGGACTAGCGGGGGTATTCCCCGACTACGAGCAGTACTTC.

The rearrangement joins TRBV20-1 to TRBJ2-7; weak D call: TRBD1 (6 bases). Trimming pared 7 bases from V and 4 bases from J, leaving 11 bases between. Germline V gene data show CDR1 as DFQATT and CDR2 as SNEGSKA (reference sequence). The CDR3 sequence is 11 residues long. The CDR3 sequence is CSVLQGYEQYF. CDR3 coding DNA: TGCAGTGTCCTACAGGGTTACGAGCAGTACTTC.

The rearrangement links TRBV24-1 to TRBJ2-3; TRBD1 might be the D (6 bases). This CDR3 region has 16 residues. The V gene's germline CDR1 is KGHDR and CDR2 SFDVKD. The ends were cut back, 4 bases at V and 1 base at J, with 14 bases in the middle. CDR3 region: CATSDLTGSGTDTQYF. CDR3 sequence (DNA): TGTGCCACCAGTGACCTGACAGGTTCAGGCACAGATACGCAGTATTTT.

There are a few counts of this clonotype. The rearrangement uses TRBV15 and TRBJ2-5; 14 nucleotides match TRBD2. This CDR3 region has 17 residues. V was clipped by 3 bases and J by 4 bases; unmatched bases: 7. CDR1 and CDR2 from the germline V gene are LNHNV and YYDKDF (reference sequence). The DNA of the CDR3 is TGTGCCACCAGCAGGACTAGCGGGGGGGTAAAAGGAGAGACCCAGTACTTC. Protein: CATSRTSGGVKGETQYF.

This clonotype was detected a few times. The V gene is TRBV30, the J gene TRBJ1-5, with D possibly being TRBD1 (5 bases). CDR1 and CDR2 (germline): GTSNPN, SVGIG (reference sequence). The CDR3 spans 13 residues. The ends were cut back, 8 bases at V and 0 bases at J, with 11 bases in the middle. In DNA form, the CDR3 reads TGTGCCCTCGGTGGGACTAGCAATCAGCCCCAGCATTTT. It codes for CALGGTSNQPQHF.

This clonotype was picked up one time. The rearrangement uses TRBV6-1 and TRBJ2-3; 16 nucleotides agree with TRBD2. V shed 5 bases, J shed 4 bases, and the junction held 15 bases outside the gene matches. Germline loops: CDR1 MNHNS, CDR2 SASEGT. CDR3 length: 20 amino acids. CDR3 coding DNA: TGTGCCAGCAGTCGATACCCTTCCGGGACTAGCGGGGGGGCGGCAGATACGCAGTATTTT. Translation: CASSRYPSGTSGGAADTQYF.

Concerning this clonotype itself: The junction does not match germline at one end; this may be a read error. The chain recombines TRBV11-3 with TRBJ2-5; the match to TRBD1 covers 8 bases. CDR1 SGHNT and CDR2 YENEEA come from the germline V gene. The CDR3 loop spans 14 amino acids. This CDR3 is CASSLRTGKETQCF. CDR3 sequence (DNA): TGTGCCAGCAGCTTAAGGACAGGGAAAGAGACCCAGTGCTTC. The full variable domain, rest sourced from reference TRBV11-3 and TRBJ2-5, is EAGVVQSPRYKIIEKKQPVAFWCNPISGHNTLYWYLQNLGQGPELLIRYENEEAVDDSQLPKDRFSAERLKGVDSTLKIQPAELGDSAVYLCASSLRTGKETQCFGPGTRLLVL.

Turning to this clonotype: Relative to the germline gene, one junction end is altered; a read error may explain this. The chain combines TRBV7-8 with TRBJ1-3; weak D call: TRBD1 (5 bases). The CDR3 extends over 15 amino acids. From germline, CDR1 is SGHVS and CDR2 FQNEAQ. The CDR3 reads CVSSPDTPTGNTIYF. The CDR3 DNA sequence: TGTGTCAGCAGCCCGGACACACCTACTGGAAACACCATATATTTT.

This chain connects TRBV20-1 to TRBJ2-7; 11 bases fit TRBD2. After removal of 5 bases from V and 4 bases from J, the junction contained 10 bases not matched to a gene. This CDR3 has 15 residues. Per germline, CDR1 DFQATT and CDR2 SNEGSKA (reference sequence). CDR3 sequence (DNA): TGCAGTGCTCGCTCGGGACTAGCGGCCCAGTACGAGCAGTACTTC. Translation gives CSARSGLAAQYEQYF.

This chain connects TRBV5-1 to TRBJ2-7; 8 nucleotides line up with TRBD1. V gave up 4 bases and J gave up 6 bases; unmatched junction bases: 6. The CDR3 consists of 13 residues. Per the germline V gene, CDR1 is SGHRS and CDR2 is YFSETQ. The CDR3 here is CASSQLTGAEQYF. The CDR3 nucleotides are TGCGCCAGCAGCCAATTGACAGGGGCCGAGCAGTACTTC.

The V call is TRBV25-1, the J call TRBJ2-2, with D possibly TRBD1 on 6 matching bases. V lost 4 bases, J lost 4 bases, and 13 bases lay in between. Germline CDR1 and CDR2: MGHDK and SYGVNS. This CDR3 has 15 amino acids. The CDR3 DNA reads TGTGCCAGCAGTGCGCTACAGGGTTCCACCGGGGAGCTGTTTTTT. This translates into CASSALQGSTGELFF.

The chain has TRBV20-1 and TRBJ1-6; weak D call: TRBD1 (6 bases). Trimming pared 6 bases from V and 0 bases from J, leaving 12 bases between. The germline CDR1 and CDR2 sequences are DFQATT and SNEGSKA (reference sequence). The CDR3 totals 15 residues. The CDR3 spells CSAPDSSSYNSPLHF. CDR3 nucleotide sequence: TGCAGTGCCCCGGACAGCAGCTCCTATAATTCACCCCTCCACTTT.

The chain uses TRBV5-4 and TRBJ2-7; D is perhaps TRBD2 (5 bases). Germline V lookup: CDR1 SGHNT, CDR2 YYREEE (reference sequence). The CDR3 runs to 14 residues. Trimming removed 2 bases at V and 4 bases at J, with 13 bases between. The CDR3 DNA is TGTGCCAGCAGCTTCGGAGGCACCCGATACGAGCAGTACTTC. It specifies CASSFGGTRYEQYF.

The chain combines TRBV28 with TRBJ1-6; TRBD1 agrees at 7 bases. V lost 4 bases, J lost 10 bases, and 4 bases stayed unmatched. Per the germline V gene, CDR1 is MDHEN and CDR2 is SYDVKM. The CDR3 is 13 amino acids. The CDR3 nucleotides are TGTGCCAGCAGTTCTACAGGGGCATCACCCCTCCACTTT. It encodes CASSSTGASPLHF.

CDR3 amino acids: CASSYGRGLYNEQFF. CDR3 in DNA: TGTGCCAGCAGTTATGGCAGGGGCCTCTACAATGAGCAGTTCTTC. This rearrangement joins TRBV6-5 to TRBJ2-1; D may be TRBD1 (6 bases). CDR3 size: 15 residues. Germline CDR1 reads MNHEY; CDR2 reads SVGAGI. V lost 3 bases to trimming and J lost 3 bases, with 12 bases between them.